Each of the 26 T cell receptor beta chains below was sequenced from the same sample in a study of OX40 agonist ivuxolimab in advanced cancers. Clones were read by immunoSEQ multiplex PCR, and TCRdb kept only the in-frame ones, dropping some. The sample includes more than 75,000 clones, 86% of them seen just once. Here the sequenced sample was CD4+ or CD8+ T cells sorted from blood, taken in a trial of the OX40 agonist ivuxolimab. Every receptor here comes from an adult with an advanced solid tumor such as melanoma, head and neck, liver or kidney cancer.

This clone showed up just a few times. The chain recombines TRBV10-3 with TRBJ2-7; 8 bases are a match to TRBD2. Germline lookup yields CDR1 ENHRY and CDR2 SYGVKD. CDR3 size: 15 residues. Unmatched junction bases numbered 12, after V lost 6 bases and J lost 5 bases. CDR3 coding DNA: TGTGCCATCAGCGCCCCCCAGCGGGAGACGAACGAGCAGTACTTC. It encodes CAISAPQRETNEQYF.

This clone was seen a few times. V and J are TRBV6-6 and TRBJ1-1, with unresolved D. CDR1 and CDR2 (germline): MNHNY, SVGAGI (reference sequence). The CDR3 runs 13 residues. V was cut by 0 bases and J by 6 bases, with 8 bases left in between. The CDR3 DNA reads TGTGCCAGCAGTTACTCAAGGTTGTCTGAAGCTTTCTTT. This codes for CASSYSRLSEAFF.

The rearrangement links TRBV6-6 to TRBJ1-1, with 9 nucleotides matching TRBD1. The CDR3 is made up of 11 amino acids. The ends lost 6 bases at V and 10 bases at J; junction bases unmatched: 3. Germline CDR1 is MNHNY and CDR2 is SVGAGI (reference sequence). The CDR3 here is CASRSTGGAFF. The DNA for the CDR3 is TGTGCCAGCAGATCGACAGGGGGAGCTTTCTTT.

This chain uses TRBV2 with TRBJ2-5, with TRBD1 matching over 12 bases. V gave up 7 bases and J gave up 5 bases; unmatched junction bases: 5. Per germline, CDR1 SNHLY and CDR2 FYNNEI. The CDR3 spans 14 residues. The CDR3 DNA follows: TGTGCCAGCATCGGGACAGGGGGCCGGGAGACCCAGTACTTC. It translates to CASIGTGGRETQYF.

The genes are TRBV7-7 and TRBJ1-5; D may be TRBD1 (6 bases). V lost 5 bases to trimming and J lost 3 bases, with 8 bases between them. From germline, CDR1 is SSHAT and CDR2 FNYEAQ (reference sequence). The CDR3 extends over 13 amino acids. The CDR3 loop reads CASSRDINQPQHF. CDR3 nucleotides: TGTGCCAGCAGCCGGGACATCAATCAGCCCCAGCATTTT.

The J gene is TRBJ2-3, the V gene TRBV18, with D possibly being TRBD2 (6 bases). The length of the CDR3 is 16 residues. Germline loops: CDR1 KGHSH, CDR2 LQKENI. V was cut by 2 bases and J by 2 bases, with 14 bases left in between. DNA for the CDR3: TGTGCCAGCTCACCATCCGGGAGAGGGGCCACAGATACGCAGTATTTT. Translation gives CASSPSGRGATDTQYF.

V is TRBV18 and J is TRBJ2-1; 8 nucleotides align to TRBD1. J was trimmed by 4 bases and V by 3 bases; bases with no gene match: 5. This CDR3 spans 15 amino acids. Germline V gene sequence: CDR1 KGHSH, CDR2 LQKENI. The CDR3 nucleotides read TGTGCCAGCTCACCCTCGACAGGGGCTTACAATGAGCAGTTCTTC. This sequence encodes CASSPSTGAYNEQFF.

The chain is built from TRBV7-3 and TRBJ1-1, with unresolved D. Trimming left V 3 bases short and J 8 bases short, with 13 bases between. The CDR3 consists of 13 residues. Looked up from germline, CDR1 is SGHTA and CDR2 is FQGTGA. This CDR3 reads CASSFLFGQEAFF. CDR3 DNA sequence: TGTGCCAGCAGCTTCTTATTTGGGCAGGAAGCTTTCTTT. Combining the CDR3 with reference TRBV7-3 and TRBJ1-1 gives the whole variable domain GAGVSQTPSNKVTEKGKYVELRCDPISGHTALYWYRQSLGQGPEFLIYFQGTGAADDSGLPNDRFFAVRPEGSVSTLKIQRTERGDSAVYLCASSFLFGQEAFFGQGTRLTVV.

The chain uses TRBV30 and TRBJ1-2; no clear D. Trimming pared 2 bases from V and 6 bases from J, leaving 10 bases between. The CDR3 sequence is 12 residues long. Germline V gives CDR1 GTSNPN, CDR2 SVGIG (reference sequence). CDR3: CAWSMQINGYTF. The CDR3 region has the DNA TGTGCCTGGAGTATGCAAATCAATGGCTACACCTTC.

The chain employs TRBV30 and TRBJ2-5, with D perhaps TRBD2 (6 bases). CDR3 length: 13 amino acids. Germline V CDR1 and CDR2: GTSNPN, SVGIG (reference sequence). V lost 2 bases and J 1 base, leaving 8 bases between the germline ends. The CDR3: CAWSLGGQETQYF. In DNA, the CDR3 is TGTGCCTGGAGTTTGGGGGGCCAAGAGACCCAGTACTTC.

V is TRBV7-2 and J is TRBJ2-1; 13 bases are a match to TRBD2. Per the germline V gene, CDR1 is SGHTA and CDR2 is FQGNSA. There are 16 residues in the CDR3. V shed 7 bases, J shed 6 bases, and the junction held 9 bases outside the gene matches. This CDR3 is CASTLSTSGRGNEQFF. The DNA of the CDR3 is TGTGCCAGCACCCTAAGTACTAGCGGGAGGGGCAATGAGCAGTTCTTC.

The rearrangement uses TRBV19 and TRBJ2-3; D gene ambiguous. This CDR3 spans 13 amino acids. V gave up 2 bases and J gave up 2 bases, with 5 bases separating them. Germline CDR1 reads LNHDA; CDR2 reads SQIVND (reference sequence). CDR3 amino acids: CASSISLTDTQYF. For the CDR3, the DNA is TGTGCCAGTAGTATATCTCTCACAGATACGCAGTATTTT.

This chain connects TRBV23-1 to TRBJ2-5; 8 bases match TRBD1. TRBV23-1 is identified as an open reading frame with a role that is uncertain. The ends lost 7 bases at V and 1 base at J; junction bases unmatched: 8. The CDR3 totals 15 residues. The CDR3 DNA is TGCGCCAGCATGCCTCGGGACAGGCCCCAAGAGACCCAGTACTTC. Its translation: CASMPRDRPQETQYF.

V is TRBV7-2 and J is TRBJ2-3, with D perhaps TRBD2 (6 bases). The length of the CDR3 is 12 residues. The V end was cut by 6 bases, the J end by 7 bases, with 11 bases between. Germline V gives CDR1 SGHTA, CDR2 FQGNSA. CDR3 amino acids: CASRGSGNTQYF. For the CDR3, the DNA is TGTGCCAGCAGAGGTAGCGGTAATACGCAGTATTTT. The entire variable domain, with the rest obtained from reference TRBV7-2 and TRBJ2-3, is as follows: GAGVSQSPSNKVTEKGKDVELRCDPISGHTALYWYRQSLGQGLEFLIYFQGNSAPDKSGLPSDRFSAERTGGSVSTLTIQRTQQEDSAVYLCASRGSGNTQYFGPGTRLTVL.

CDR3: CASSPSGGRHNEQFF. The CDR3 DNA follows: TGTGCCAGCAGCCCAAGCGGGGGGCGTCACAATGAGCAGTTCTTC. The chain is built from TRBV7-6 and TRBJ2-1, with TRBD2 identical over 9 bases. Germline CDR1 and CDR2: SGHVS and FNYEAQ. V trimming: 5 bases; J trimming: 5 bases; junction bases outside the gene matches: 7. This CDR3 has 15 amino acids.

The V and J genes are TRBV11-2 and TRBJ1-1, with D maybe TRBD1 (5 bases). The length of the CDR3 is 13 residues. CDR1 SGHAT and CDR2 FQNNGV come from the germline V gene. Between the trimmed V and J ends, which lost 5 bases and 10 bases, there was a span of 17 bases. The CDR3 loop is CASSPTDIPRAFF. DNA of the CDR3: TGTGCCAGCAGCCCGACGGACATTCCTCGAGCTTTCTTT.

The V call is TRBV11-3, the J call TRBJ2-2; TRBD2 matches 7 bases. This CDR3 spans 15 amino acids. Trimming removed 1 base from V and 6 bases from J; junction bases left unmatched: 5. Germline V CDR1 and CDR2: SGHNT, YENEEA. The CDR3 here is CASSLGGGRPGELFF. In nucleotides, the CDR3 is TGTGCCAGCAGCTTAGGAGGCGGGAGACCCGGGGAGCTGTTTTTT.

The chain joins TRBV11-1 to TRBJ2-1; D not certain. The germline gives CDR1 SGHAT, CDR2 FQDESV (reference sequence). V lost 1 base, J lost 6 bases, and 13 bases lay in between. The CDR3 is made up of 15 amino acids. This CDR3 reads CASSLVGNLGNEQFF. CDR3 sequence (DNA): TGTGCCAGCAGCTTAGTGGGCAATCTTGGCAATGAGCAGTTCTTC.

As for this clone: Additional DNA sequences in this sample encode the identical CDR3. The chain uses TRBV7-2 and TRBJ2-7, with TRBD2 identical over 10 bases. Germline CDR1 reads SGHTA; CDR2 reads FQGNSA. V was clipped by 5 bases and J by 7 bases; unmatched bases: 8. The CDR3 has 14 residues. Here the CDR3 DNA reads TGTGCCAGCAGCCCAGCGGGAGGGCCGTATGAGCAGTACTTC. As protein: CASSPAGGPYEQYF.

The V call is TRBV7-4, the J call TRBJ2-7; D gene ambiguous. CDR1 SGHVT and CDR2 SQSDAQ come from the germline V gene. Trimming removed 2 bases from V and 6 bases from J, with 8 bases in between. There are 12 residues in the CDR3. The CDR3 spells CASSLSFGEQYF. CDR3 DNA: TGTGCCAGCAGCTTATCCTTTGGCGAGCAGTACTTC. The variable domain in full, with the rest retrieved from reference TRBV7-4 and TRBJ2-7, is GAGVSQSPRYKVAKRGRDVALRCDSISGHVTLYWYRQTLGQGSEVLTYSQSDAQRDKSGRPSGRFSAERPERSVSTLKIQRTEQGDSAVYLCASSLSFGEQYFGPGTRLTVT.

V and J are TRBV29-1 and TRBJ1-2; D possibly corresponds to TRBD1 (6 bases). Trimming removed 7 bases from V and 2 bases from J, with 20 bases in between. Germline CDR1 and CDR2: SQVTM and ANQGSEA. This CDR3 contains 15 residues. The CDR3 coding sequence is TGCAGCGCTACTCCCTATGACAGGTTGAACTATGGCTACACCTTC. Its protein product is CSATPYDRLNYGYTF.

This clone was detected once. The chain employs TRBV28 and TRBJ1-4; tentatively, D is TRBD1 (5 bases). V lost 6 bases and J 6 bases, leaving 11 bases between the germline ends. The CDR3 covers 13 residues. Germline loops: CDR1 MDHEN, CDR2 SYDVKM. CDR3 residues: CASRQSGDEKLFF. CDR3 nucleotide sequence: TGTGCCAGCAGACAGTCGGGGGATGAAAAACTGTTTTTT.

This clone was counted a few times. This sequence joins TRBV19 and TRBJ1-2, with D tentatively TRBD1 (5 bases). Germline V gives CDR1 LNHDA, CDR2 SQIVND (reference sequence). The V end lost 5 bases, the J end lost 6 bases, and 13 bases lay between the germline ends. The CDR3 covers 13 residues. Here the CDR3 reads CASSPQGFHGYTF. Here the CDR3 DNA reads TGTGCCAGTAGTCCTCAGGGTTTTCATGGCTACACCTTC. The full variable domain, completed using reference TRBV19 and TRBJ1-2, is DGGITQSPKYLFRKEGQNVTLSCEQNLNHDAMYWYRQDPGQGLRLIYYSQIVNDFQKGDIAEGYSVSREKKESFPLTVTSAQKNPTAFYLCASSPQGFHGYTFGSGTRLTVV.

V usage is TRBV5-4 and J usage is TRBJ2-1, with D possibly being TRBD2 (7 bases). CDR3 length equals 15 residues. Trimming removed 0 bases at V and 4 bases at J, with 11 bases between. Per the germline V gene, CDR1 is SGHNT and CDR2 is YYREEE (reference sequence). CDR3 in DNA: TGTGCCAGCAGCTTGGATGGGGGGGCATACAATGAGCAGTTCTTC. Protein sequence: CASSLDGGAYNEQFF.

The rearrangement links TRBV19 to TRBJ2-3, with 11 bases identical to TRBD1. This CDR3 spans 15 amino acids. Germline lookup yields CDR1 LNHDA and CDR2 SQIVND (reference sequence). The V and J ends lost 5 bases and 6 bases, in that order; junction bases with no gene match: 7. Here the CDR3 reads CASSPRTGGEDTQYF. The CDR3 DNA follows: TGTGCCAGTAGTCCCAGGACAGGGGGCGAGGATACGCAGTATTTT.

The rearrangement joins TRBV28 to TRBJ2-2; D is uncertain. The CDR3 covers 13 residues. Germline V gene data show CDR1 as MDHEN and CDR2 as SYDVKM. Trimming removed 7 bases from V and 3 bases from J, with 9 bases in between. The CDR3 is CASTTGDTGELFF. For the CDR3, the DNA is TGTGCCAGCACCACTGGGGACACCGGGGAGCTGTTTTTT.